The 8 T cell receptor beta chains reported below all come from one sample, sequenced in a study of blood T cell repertoires in COVID-19. Sequencing was performed with immunoSEQ multiplex PCR; in TCRdb, only in-frame clones are kept and a portion is missing. The profile covers around 310,000 clones, with around 91% appearing a single time and 9.5% taken by the ten largest. The specimen sequenced was PBMCs or T cells enriched from blood (not recorded which). These receptors came from a woman in her thirties or forties who had recovered from COVID-19.

V and J are TRBV7-2 and TRBJ2-1, with a weak D call TRBD2 (6 bases). The CDR3 length is 15 residues. CDR1 is SGHTA, CDR2 FQGNSA, per germline. The germline V and J ends were trimmed by 0 bases and 4 bases, with 10 bases remaining between them. Written as DNA, the CDR3 is TGTGCCAGCAGCTTAGCGCGGGGAACGTACAATGAGCAGTTCTTC. Encoded protein: CASSLARGTYNEQFF.

The gene calls are TRBV7-8 and TRBJ1-6; D remains ambiguous. The CDR3 loop spans 15 amino acids. Germline V gives CDR1 SGHVS, CDR2 FQNEAQ. V was trimmed by 7 bases and J by 8 bases, leaving 18 bases between them. DNA of the CDR3: TGTGCCAGCACCCCCCGGGGAGATCTAGATTCACCCCTCCACTTT. Its translation: CASTPRGDLDSPLHF.

V is TRBV6-5 and J is TRBJ1-1; the match to TRBD1 covers 8 bases. The CDR3 is made up of 14 amino acids. Germline CDR1 reads MNHEY; CDR2 reads SVGAGI. V was clipped by 7 bases and J by 1 base; unmatched bases: 5. CDR3 coding DNA: TGTGCCAGCACCCGGACAGGGACGAACACTGAAGCTTTCTTT. Translation gives CASTRTGTNTEAFF.

To note about this clone: The sample contains more than one DNA sequence encoding this CDR3. The rearrangement joins TRBV27 to TRBJ1-4; the match to TRBD1 covers 7 bases. The CDR3 loop spans 14 amino acids. CDR1 MNHEY and CDR2 SMNVEV come from the germline V gene (reference sequence). Unmatched junction bases numbered 0, after V lost 5 bases and J lost 0 bases. Here the CDR3 DNA reads TGTGCCAGCAGTGGGACAGCAACTAATGAAAAACTGTTTTTT. Encoded protein: CASSGTATNEKLFF.

This chain connects TRBV7-3 to TRBJ2-1; 7 bases map to TRBD2. The CDR3 loop spans 15 amino acids. Germline CDR1 SGHTA, CDR2 FQGTGA. The J segment lost 6 bases and the V segment lost 1 base, leaving 6 bases of the junction unmatched. CDR3 residues: CASSLIAGAGNEQFF. CDR3 coding DNA: TGTGCCAGCAGCTTAATCGCGGGAGCGGGCAATGAGCAGTTCTTC.

The chain couples TRBV25-1 to TRBJ2-1; 7 bases are shared with TRBD2. The CDR3 runs 17 residues. Trimming removed 1 base from V and 7 bases from J; junction bases left unmatched: 13. The V gene's germline CDR1 is MGHDK and CDR2 SYGVNS. This CDR3 is CASSEFGAGAPGNEQFF. The CDR3 coding sequence is TGTGCCAGCAGTGAATTCGGGGCGGGAGCCCCAGGGAATGAGCAGTTCTTC.

The genes are TRBV2 and TRBJ2-1, with 10 bases that match TRBD2. Germline V gene lookup returns CDR1 SNHLY and CDR2 FYNNEI. The CDR3 sequence is 15 residues long. J lost 10 bases, V lost 6 bases, and 12 bases had no gene match. As DNA, the CDR3 is TGTGCCAGCAGCCGAGCTAGCGGGAGCGGTTCCGAGCAGTTCTTC. This translates into CASSRASGSGSEQFF.

The rearrangement uses TRBV15 and TRBJ1-5; 7 bases fit TRBD1. V was pared by 6 bases and J by 1 base, with 6 bases of the junction left unmatched. CDR1 and CDR2 (germline): LNHNV, YYDKDF (reference sequence). The CDR3 loop spans 15 amino acids. The CDR3 loop is CATRATGASNQPQHF. In nucleotides, the CDR3 is TGTGCCACCAGGGCAACAGGGGCGAGCAATCAGCCCCAGCATTTT.